The 9 T cell receptor beta chains in this list originate from one sample, sequenced in a study of human T cells and chemical hapten exposure. Each CDR3 protein is one row after TCRdb ran MiXCR on the RACE reads. The sample consists of roughly 180,000 distinct CDR3 sequences, around 20% of them appearing once. Time point meaning: patch test 1, 2 weeks after DPC sensitization. Specified treatment: therapeutic diphenylcyclopropenone sensitization with weekly scalp DPC. This specimen was whole blood, taken in connection with sensitization to the hapten diphenylcyclopropenone (DPC). Receptor source: a woman aged 45-65 years with alopecia areata. Some clones in this sample may be carry-over from other donors' samples.

This clonotype was observed a handful of times. V is TRBV9 and J is TRBJ1-1; 9 bases match TRBD1. V was pared by 4 bases and J by 4 bases, with 2 bases of the junction left unmatched. This CDR3 has 13 residues. Germline lookup yields CDR1 SGDLS and CDR2 YYNGEE. CDR3 region: CASSKTGGTEAFF. The CDR3 coding sequence is TGTGCCAGCAGCAAGACAGGGGGCACTGAAGCTTTCTTT.

V usage is TRBV24-1 and J usage is TRBJ2-2; possible D gene TRBD1, 5 bases. The CDR3 consists of 13 residues. In germline, CDR1 is KGHDR, CDR2 SFDVKD. Deletions cut 3 bases from V and 8 bases from J, with 9 bases between. The CDR3 loop is CATSDQWTGELFF. The DNA of the CDR3 is TGTGCCACCAGTGATCAATGGACAGGGGAGCTGTTTTTT.

J is TRBJ2-5 and V is TRBV29-1, with 12 bases identical to TRBD1. Looked up from germline, CDR1 is SQVTM and CDR2 is ANQGSEA. V shed 7 bases, J shed 5 bases, and the junction held 11 bases outside the gene matches. The CDR3 has 15 residues. CDR3 in DNA: TGCAGCGCCGTACCGGGACAGGGGGCAAGGGAGACCCAGTACTTC. This sequence encodes CSAVPGQGARETQYF.

A few counts support this clonotype. The junction departs from germline at one end; a sequencing error may be responsible. The V gene is TRBV29-1, the J gene TRBJ2-5; 7 nucleotides match TRBD1. The CDR3 sequence is 13 residues long. Germline assignment: CDR1 SQVTM and CDR2 ANQGSEA. This CDR3 is CSVQETGLETQYF. CDR3 nucleotides: TGCAGCGTTCAAGAGACAGGGTTGGAGACCCAGTACTTC.

The chain joins TRBV29-1 to TRBJ2-7; either TRBD1 or TRBD2 may fit D (5 bases each). With 5 bases removed from V and 0 bases from J, the gap between germline ends came to 14 bases. The CDR3 runs 14 residues. Germline V CDR1 and CDR2: SQVTM, ANQGSEA. The chain's CDR3 is CSVQGGSNSYEQYF. Written as DNA, the CDR3 is TGCAGCGTTCAGGGCGGGTCCAACTCCTACGAGCAGTACTTC.

This clonotype was found a few times. V is TRBV3-1 and J is TRBJ1-1; D ambiguous. From germline, CDR1 is LGHDT and CDR2 YNNKEL (reference sequence). The CDR3 is made up of 13 amino acids. V was pared by 1 base and J by 1 base, with 4 bases between. CDR3 DNA: TGTGCCAGCAGCCAAGTCTGGAACACTGAAGCTTTCTTT. The encoded protein is CASSQVWNTEAFF. Full variable domain (missing parts from reference TRBV3-1 and TRBJ1-1): DTAVSQTPKYLVTQMGNDKSIKCEQNLGHDTMYWYKQDSKKFLKIMFSYNNKELIINETVPNRFSPKSPDKAHLNLHINSLELGDSAVYFCASSQVWNTEAFFGQGTRLTVV.

This clonotype was observed a few times. The J gene is TRBJ1-2, the V gene TRBV29-1; TRBD1 is a possible D gene (6 bases). Per germline, CDR1 SQVTM and CDR2 ANQGSEA. This CDR3 is built from 12 residues. Trimming shortened V by 6 bases and J by 3 bases, and 11 bases separated the two germline ends. CDR3 residues: CSVYRVDYGYTF. CDR3 bases: TGCAGCGTCTACAGGGTCGACTATGGCTACACCTTC.

This clonotype has only a few counts. V gene TRBV5-6 combines with J gene TRBJ2-2, with D perhaps TRBD2 (6 bases). In germline, CDR1 is SGHDT, CDR2 YYEEEE. V was cut by 0 bases and J by 5 bases, with 14 bases left in between. The CDR3 spans 16 residues. The CDR3 DNA is TGTGCCAGCAGCTTGGTTCGGGGGAGTGGAACCGGGGAGCTGTTTTTT. Protein sequence: CASSLVRGSGTGELFF.

This clonotype was picked up a small number of times. This chain connects TRBV12-3 or TRBV12-4 to TRBJ1-1; D not certain. The ends were cut back, 3 bases at V and 2 bases at J, with 10 bases in the middle. This CDR3 is 14 amino acids long. The CDR3 spells CASSFSHINTEAFF. CDR3 in DNA: TGTGCCAGCAGTTTCTCACATATTAACACTGAAGCTTTCTTT.